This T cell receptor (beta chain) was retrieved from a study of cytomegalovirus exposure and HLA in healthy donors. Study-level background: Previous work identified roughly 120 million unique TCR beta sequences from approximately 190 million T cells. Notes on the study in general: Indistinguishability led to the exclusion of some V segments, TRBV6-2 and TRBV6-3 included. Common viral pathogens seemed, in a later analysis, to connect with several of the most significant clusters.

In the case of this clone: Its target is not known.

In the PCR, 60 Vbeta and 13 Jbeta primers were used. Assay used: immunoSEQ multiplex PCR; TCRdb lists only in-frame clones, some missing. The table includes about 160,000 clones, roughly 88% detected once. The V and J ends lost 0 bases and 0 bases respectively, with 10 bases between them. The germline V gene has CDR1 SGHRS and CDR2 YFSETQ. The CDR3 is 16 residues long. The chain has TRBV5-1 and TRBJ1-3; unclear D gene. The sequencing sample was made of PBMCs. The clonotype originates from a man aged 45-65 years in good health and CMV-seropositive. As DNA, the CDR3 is TGCGCCAGCAGCTTGGGAGAGGCCGCCTCTGGAAACACCATATATTTT. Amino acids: CASSLGEAASGNTIYF.